Listed below are T cell receptor beta chains from one sample, sequenced in a study of CD8 T cells in ankylosing spondylitis. TCRdb processed the 5' RACE reads anew with MiXCR; each CDR3 protein has one entry. The sample consists of about 700,000 distinct CDR3 sequences, around 20% of them appearing once. Sequenced sample: blood, either unsorted or a sorted T cell fraction (not recorded which). All receptors come from a male donor with ankylosing spondylitis. Each CDR3 is given with its conserved first and last residue. D genes are given only for firm matches. For some rows the clone size is stated as once, few or many, or as a class when expanded; others skip it.

CDR3 DNA	CDR3 protein	D gene	clone size	V gene	J gene
TGTGCCAGCGGCTGGGGGGGGGCTCCCTCCGAGCAGTACTTC	CASGWGGAPSEQYF	-	few	TRBV7-8	TRBJ2-7
TGTGCCAGCTCCCGTTCATCCGGACAGGGATCTCACGAGCAGTACTTC	CASSRSSGQGSHEQYF	TRBD1	many	TRBV18	TRBJ2-7
TGTGCCTGGAGTGGACAGGGGGCTGGAGATACGCAGTATTTT	CAWSGQGAGDTQYF	TRBD1	-	TRBV30	TRBJ2-3
TGCGCCAGCAGCAAGTTGGTCAGCTCCTACGAGCAGTACTTC	CASSKLVSSYEQYF	-	few	TRBV5-1	TRBJ2-7
TGTGCCAGCAGCCAAAACGATTATGGCTACACCTTC	CASSQNDYGYTF	-	-	TRBV3-1	TRBJ1-2
TGTGCCAGCAGTCTCGGGGGGGCTCTAACCTACGAGCAGTACTTC	CASSLGGALTYEQYF	TRBD2	few	TRBV2	TRBJ2-7
TGTGCCAGCAGCCCGTCGACAGGCTGGAACACTGAAGCTTTCTTT	CASSPSTGWNTEAFF	-	-	TRBV11-2	TRBJ1-1
TGTGCCAGCAGCCCATCTCGGACGAGCTCCTACAATGAGCAGTTCTTC	CASSPSRTSSYNEQFF	-	few	TRBV7-3	TRBJ2-1
TGCGCCAGCAGCTTGGGGCAGGGCAGAGATCAGCCCCAGCATTTT	CASSLGQGRDQPQHF	-	few	TRBV5-1	TRBJ1-5
TGCAGCGTTGAAGACGGGAAGTCCGCAGATACGCAGTATTTT	CSVEDGKSADTQYF	-	-	TRBV29-1	TRBJ2-3
TGTGCCAGCAGTACCGTCAGGGGGTACACTGAAGCTTTCTTT	CASSTVRGYTEAFF	TRBD1	few	TRBV6-1	TRBJ1-1
TGTGCCAGCAGTCGTCGGGACAGGGTAGGGACGCAGTATTTT	CASSRRDRVGTQYF	TRBD1	few	TRBV12-3/TRBV12-4	TRBJ2-3
TGTGCCAGCAGTTACCGGGACAGGGTGTACCTCTCTGGAAACACCATATATTTT	CASSYRDRVYLSGNTIYF	TRBD1	-	TRBV12-3/TRBV12-4	TRBJ1-3
TGTGCCAGCAACCGACAGGGATCTCATTCACCCCTCCACTTT	CASNRQGSHSPLHF	TRBD1	few	TRBV12-3/TRBV12-4	TRBJ1-6
TGTGCCAGCAGCTTAGCGTTCGGTGGCACCTACGAGCAGTACTTC	CASSLAFGGTYEQYF	-	few	TRBV7-8	TRBJ2-7
TGCGCCAGCAGCCCGGGGGGGGCCCTCACCGGGGAGCTGTTTTTT	CASSPGGALTGELFF	TRBD2	few	TRBV4-1	TRBJ2-2
TGTGCCAGCAGCCTCACCCTTGGACTAGCAGGCACCGGGGAGCTGTTTTTT	CASSLTLGLAGTGELFF	TRBD2	-	TRBV7-9	TRBJ2-2
TGTGCCAGCAGCTTGCGAGTCGAGCGATTGGGTACGCAGTATTTT	CASSLRVERLGTQYF	-	many	TRBV5-5	TRBJ2-3
TGTGCCAGCAGTTTCAGGTGGACAGGGAGCACCTACGAGCAGTACTTC	CASSFRWTGSTYEQYF	TRBD1	-	TRBV12-3/TRBV12-4	TRBJ2-7
TGCAGTGCCCGGACAGGGGGACTCAACGAGCAGTACTTC	CSARTGGLNEQYF	TRBD1	many	TRBV20-1	TRBJ2-7
TGCAGTGCTAGATCCGGGACGGATACGAAGGGGAGGCAGTTCTTC	CSARSGTDTKGRQFF	-	few	TRBV20-1	TRBJ2-1
TGTGCCAGCAGTCCCTCCCCCCAGGGAACCGCCTACGAGCAGTACTTC	CASSPSPQGTAYEQYF	-	few	TRBV28	TRBJ2-7